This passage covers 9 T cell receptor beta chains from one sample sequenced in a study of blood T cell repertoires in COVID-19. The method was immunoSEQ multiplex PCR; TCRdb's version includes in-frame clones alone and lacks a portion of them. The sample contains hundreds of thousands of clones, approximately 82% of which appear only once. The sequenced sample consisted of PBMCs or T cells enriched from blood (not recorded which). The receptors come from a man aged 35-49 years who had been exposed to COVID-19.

The CDR3, as DNA: TGTGCCAGCAGTTATGTTAGGGAGTGGTACTTC. Translating it yields CASSYVREWYF. V is TRBV6-6 and J is TRBJ2-7, with D maybe TRBD2 (5 bases). Per the germline V gene, CDR1 is MNHNY and CDR2 is SVGAGI (reference sequence). This CDR3 spans 11 amino acids. Trimming removed 3 bases from V and 12 bases from J, with 12 bases in between.

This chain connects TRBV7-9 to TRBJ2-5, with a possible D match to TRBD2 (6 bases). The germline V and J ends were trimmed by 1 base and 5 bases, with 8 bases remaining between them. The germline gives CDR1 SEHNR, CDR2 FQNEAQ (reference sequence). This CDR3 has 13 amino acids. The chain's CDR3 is CASSLDAGETQYF. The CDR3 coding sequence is TGTGCCAGCAGCTTAGATGCGGGGGAGACCCAGTACTTC.

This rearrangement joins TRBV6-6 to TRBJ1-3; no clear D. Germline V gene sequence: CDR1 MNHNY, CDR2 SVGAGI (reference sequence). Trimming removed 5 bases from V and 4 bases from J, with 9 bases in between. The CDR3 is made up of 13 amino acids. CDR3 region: CASSRSGGNTIYF. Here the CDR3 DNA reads TGTGCCAGCAGTCGATCGGGCGGAAACACCATATATTTT.

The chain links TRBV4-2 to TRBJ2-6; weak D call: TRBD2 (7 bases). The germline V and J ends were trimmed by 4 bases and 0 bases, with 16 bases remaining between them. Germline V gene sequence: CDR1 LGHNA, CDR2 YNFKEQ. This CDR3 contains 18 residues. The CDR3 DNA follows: TGTGCCAGCAGCCCGCGGGGGCAGGGTAACTCTGGGGCCAACGTCCTGACTTTC. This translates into CASSPRGQGNSGANVLTF.

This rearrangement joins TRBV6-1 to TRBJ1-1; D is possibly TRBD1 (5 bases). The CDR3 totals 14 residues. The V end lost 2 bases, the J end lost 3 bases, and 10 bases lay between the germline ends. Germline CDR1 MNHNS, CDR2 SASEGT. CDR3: CASSELGGDTEAFF. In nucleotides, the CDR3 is TGTGCCAGCAGTGAACTGGGAGGGGACACTGAAGCTTTCTTT.

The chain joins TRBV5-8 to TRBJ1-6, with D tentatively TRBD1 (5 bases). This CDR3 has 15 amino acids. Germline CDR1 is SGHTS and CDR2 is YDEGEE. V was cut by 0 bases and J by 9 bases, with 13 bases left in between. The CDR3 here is CASSLDGAPASPLHF. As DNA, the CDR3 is TGTGCCAGCAGCTTGGATGGGGCGCCGGCTTCACCCCTCCACTTT.

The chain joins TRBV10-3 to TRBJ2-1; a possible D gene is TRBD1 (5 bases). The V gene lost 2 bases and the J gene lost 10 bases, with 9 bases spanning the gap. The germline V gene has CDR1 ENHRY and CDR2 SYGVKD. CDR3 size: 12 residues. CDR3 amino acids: CAISEGAWEQFF. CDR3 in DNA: TGTGCCATCAGTGAGGGGGCGTGGGAGCAGTTCTTC.

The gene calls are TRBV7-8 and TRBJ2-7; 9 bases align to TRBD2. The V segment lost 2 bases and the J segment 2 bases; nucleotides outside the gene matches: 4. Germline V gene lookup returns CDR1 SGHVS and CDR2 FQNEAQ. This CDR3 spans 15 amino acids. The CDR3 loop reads CASSLNLAGTYEQYF. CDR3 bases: TGTGCCAGCAGCTTAAACCTAGCGGGAACCTACGAGCAGTACTTC.

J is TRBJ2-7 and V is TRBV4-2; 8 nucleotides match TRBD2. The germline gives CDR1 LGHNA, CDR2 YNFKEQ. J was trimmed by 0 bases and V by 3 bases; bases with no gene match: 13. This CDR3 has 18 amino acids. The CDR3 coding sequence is TGTGCCAGCAGCCAGGCCTCCGTTGGGAGCGGGGGCTCCTACGAGCAGTACTTC. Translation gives CASSQASVGSGGSYEQYF.